Following are 23 T cell receptor beta chains from one sample sequenced in a study of T cell repertoires in cytomegalovirus infection (dated 2019 in TCRdb). The reads were generated on an Illumina HiSeq 1500. TCRdb cleaned the public reads at Q25 with fastp, built clones with MiXCR and kept in-frame beta chains. Rows are combined by CDR3 protein, so each entry shows the most common genes and DNA. The sample table contains 480,000 or so distinct CDR3 sequences; only one count was recorded for approximately 10% of them. The ten most abundant clones make up roughly 10% of the sample. Sequenced sample: PBMCs. The receptors were gathered from a human donor in good health (CMV status not recorded). Some clones in this sample may be carry-over from other donors' samples.

This chain connects TRBV20-1 to TRBJ1-6; D gene uncertain. The CDR3 sequence is 13 residues long. V was cut by 3 bases and J by 6 bases, with 9 bases left in between. Germline V gene lookup returns CDR1 DFQATT and CDR2 SNEGSKA (reference sequence). Here the CDR3 DNA reads TGCAGTGCTAGGCCGACGAGTAATTCACCCCTCCACTTT. Protein: CSARPTSNSPLHF.

This clonotype was recorded at least ten times. V usage is TRBV7-3 and J usage is TRBJ2-5; 11 bases align to TRBD1. Germline CDR1 is SGHTA and CDR2 is FQGTGA. The CDR3 is 16 amino acids. After removal of 2 bases from V and 4 bases from J, the junction contained 6 bases not matched to a gene. The DNA for the CDR3 is TGTGCCAGCAGCTTAGTGGGACAGGGGGGTGGAGAGACCCAGTACTTC. This sequence encodes CASSLVGQGGGETQYF.

The table lists this clonotype with a few counts. V gene TRBV24-1 combines with J gene TRBJ2-7, with D possibly matching TRBD1 (6 bases). The CDR3 spans 13 residues. With 6 bases removed from V and 0 bases from J, the gap between germline ends came to 8 bases. Germline V gene sequence: CDR1 KGHDR, CDR2 SFDVKD. This CDR3 is CATSSRGSYEQYF. The DNA of the CDR3 is TGTGCCACCAGTTCCAGGGGCTCCTACGAGCAGTACTTC.

The chain employs TRBV30 and TRBJ2-7; 9 nucleotides align to TRBD1. Per germline, CDR1 GTSNPN and CDR2 SVGIG (reference sequence). The V gene end was trimmed by 0 bases and the J gene end by 4 bases; junction bases not matched to a gene: 4. The CDR3 is 14 residues long. This CDR3 reads CAWSVGTGRYEQYF. In DNA, the CDR3 is TGTGCCTGGAGTGTTGGGACAGGGAGGTACGAGCAGTACTTC.

In its sample, this clonotype was seen many times. V usage is TRBV10-3 and J usage is TRBJ2-1, with 8 bases aligning to TRBD2. V was pared by 2 bases and J by 4 bases, with 7 bases of the junction left unmatched. The CDR3 runs to 16 residues. Germline values: CDR1 ENHRY, CDR2 SYGVKD. Here the CDR3 DNA reads TGTGCCATCAGTGAGAATCTTAGCGGGGCTTACAATGAGCAGTTCTTC. Protein sequence: CAISENLSGAYNEQFF.

This clonotype was observed at least ten times. A read error may produce the germline difference seen at one junction end. The V call is TRBV5-6, the J call TRBJ2-1; TRBD2 agrees at 7 bases. Germline V gives CDR1 SGHDT, CDR2 YYEEEE. The CDR3 is made up of 13 amino acids. This CDR3 is CATSGLAYNEQFF. In nucleotides, the CDR3 is TGTGCCACCAGCGGACTAGCCTACAATGAGCAGTTCTTC.

This clonotype has ten or more counts. The CDR3 is CASSLVPGHPYNEQFF. The CDR3 DNA reads TGTGCCAGCAGCTTAGTCCCGGGGCACCCCTACAATGAGCAGTTCTTC. This sequence joins TRBV7-9 and TRBJ2-1; D tentatively reads TRBD1 or TRBD2 (5 bases each). With 1 base removed from V and 2 bases from J, the gap between germline ends came to 12 bases. Germline V gives CDR1 SEHNR, CDR2 FQNEAQ (reference sequence). CDR3 length equals 16 residues.

The chain employs TRBV5-1 and TRBJ2-2; the match to TRBD1 covers 8 bases. V was pared by 7 bases and J by 4 bases, with 9 bases of the junction left unmatched. CDR3 length: 15 amino acids. Looked up from germline, CDR1 is SGHRS and CDR2 is YFSETQ. This CDR3 reads CASFRGQGFTGELFF. CDR3 sequence (DNA): TGCGCCAGCTTCCGTGGACAGGGATTCACCGGGGAGCTGTTTTTT. The full variable domain, completed using reference TRBV5-1 and TRBJ2-2, is KAGVTQTPRYLIKTRGQQVTLSCSPISGHRSVSWYQQTPGQGLQFLFEYFSETQRNKGNFPGRFSGRQFSNSRSEMNVSTLELGDSALYLCASFRGQGFTGELFFGEGSRLTVL.

This clonotype was detected a few times. The CDR3 coding sequence is TGCAGCGCCCAGGGAAGGGCCCAGTACTTC. It translates to CSAQGRAQYF. V gene TRBV29-1 combines with J gene TRBJ2-5; D may be TRBD1 (5 bases). V was trimmed by 7 bases and J by 9 bases, leaving 12 bases between them. In germline, CDR1 is SQVTM, CDR2 ANQGSEA. The CDR3 has 10 amino acids.

The J gene is TRBJ2-1, the V gene TRBV3-1, with 10 bases fitting TRBD1. J was trimmed by 4 bases and V by 3 bases; bases with no gene match: 6. The germline V gene encodes CDR1 LGHDT and CDR2 YNNKEL (reference sequence). The CDR3 runs 16 residues. The CDR3 DNA reads as TGTGCCAGCAGCCAGCTTAAGGGACAGGGGTACAATGAGCAGTTCTTC. This codes for CASSQLKGQGYNEQFF.

This clonotype appeared a few times. This sequence joins TRBV14 and TRBJ2-7, with 8 nucleotides matching TRBD2. The trim removed 4 bases at V and 2 bases at J, leaving 7 bases unmatched. Germline CDR1 SGHDN, CDR2 FVKESK. This CDR3 is 15 amino acids long. In DNA, the CDR3 is TGTGCCAGCAGCCTCGGCTTCGGGGGGGCCTACGAGCAGTACTTC. It codes for CASSLGFGGAYEQYF.

In this sample, this clonotype turned up a few times. The chain joins TRBV5-1 to TRBJ2-1; TRBD2 is a possible D gene (6 bases). The germline V and J ends were trimmed by 4 bases and 6 bases, with 14 bases remaining between them. The CDR3 length is 14 residues. The germline V gene encodes CDR1 SGHRS and CDR2 YFSETQ. DNA for the CDR3: TGCGCCAGCAGCCTGGACTACCCCCGCAATGAGCAGTTCTTC. Translation gives CASSLDYPRNEQFF.

The chain recombines TRBV7-9 with TRBJ2-2; D ambiguous. The germline V gene has CDR1 SEHNR and CDR2 FQNEAQ (reference sequence). CDR3 length: 14 residues. Trimming stripped 5 bases from V and 4 bases from J, with 11 bases between. The DNA for the CDR3 is TGTGCCAGCAGCCTGACCCTTACCACCGGGGAGCTGTTTTTT. This encodes CASSLTLTTGELFF.

This clonotype was seen at least ten times. The chain recombines TRBV2 with TRBJ2-5, with a possible D match to TRBD2 (5 bases). The germline V gene encodes CDR1 SNHLY and CDR2 FYNNEI. V was pared by 4 bases and J by 5 bases, with 11 bases between. The CDR3 spans 13 residues. In DNA form, the CDR3 reads TGTGCCAGCAGTGCCCTCCGAGGGGAGACCCAGTACTTC. This codes for CASSALRGETQYF.

This clonotype came up many times. The chain uses TRBV7-8 and TRBJ1-2; maybe TRBD1 (6 bases). V was trimmed by 5 bases and J by 4 bases, leaving 11 bases between them. Germline CDR1 reads SGHVS; CDR2 reads FQNEAQ. The CDR3 contains 13 residues. The CDR3 is CASSQGNSYGYTF. Here the CDR3 DNA reads TGTGCCAGCAGCCAGGGGAATAGCTATGGCTACACCTTC.

This clonotype was detected ten times or more. The chain is built from TRBV7-2 and TRBJ1-2; TRBD1 is a possible D gene (6 bases). Between the trimmed V and J ends, which lost 5 bases and 2 bases, there was a span of 12 bases. Germline V gene data show CDR1 as SGHTA and CDR2 as FQGNSA. CDR3 length equals 14 residues. In DNA, the CDR3 is TGTGCCAGCAGCCCTACGCAGGGGAACTATGGCTACACCTTC. Translation gives CASSPTQGNYGYTF.

The chain couples TRBV19 to TRBJ1-1; D is perhaps TRBD1 (5 bases). The CDR3 is 13 amino acids. CDR1 is LNHDA, CDR2 SQIVND, per germline (reference sequence). Trimming took off 7 bases at V and 4 bases at J, with 13 bases between the two ends. CDR3 residues: CASTNIQGTEAFF. CDR3 DNA: TGTGCCAGTACGAACATTCAGGGCACTGAAGCTTTCTTT. The whole variable domain, remainder taken from reference TRBV19 and TRBJ1-1, is DGGITQSPKYLFRKEGQNVTLSCEQNLNHDAMYWYRQDPGQGLRLIYYSQIVNDFQKGDIAEGYSVSREKKESFPLTVTSAQKNPTAFYLCASTNIQGTEAFFGQGTRLTVV.

The chain joins TRBV28 to TRBJ2-7; perhaps D is TRBD1 or TRBD2 (5 bases each). The V end lost 2 bases, the J end lost 6 bases, and 14 bases lay between the germline ends. This CDR3 is 14 amino acids long. Germline assignment: CDR1 MDHEN and CDR2 SYDVKM. CDR3 residues: CASSLRGVNFEQYF. CDR3 nucleotides: TGTGCCAGCAGTTTAAGGGGAGTCAACTTCGAGCAGTACTTC. Supplemented by reference TRBV28 and TRBJ2-7, the full variable domain reads DVKVTQSSRYLVKRTGEKVFLECVQDMDHENMFWYRQDPGLGLRLIYFSYDVKMKEKGDIPEGYSVSREKKERFSLILESASTNQTSMYLCASSLRGVNFEQYFGPGTRLTVT.

This clonotype was observed many times. The J gene is TRBJ2-1, the V gene TRBV7-9; 8 bases agree with TRBD1. CDR1 is SEHNR, CDR2 FQNEAQ, per germline (reference sequence). J was trimmed by 7 bases and V by 4 bases; bases with no gene match: 9. The CDR3 runs 15 residues. CDR3 amino acids: CASSYSTGVLNEQFF. The CDR3, as DNA: TGTGCCAGCAGCTACTCGACAGGGGTGTTGAATGAGCAGTTCTTC.

The table lists this clonotype with many counts. The chain joins TRBV7-2 to TRBJ2-1, with TRBD2 matching 8 bases. The CDR3 spans 13 residues. CDR1 and CDR2 (germline): SGHTA, FQGNSA. Unmatched junction bases numbered 3, after V lost 5 bases and J lost 6 bases. The CDR3 DNA sequence: TGTGCCAGCAGCCTTCGGGAGGGCAATGAGCAGTTCTTC. The encoded protein is CASSLREGNEQFF.

This clonotype was detected ten times or more. The chain uses TRBV28 and TRBJ2-7; D is undetermined. The CDR3 contains 16 residues. The V end was cut by 4 bases, the J end by 1 base, with 17 bases between. The germline CDR1 and CDR2 sequences are MDHEN and SYDVKM. DNA for the CDR3: TGTGCCAGCAGTTATACAGTGGTAATTGGGTCCTACGAGCAGTACTTC. Translated: CASSYTVVIGSYEQYF.

This clonotype occurred a few times. The chain employs TRBV12-3 or TRBV12-4 and TRBJ2-3; TRBD2 is a possible D gene (6 bases). The CDR3 runs to 17 residues. Trimming shortened V by 8 bases and J by 0 bases, and 21 bases separated the two germline ends. CDR3 bases: TGTGCCAGCTTTCGTGGAGGGGCATTAGCTAGCACAGATACGCAGTATTTT. It translates to CASFRGGALASTDTQYF.

This clonotype was counted ten times or more. This rearrangement joins TRBV7-3 to TRBJ1-1, with a tentative D call TRBD1 (5 bases). Germline values: CDR1 SGHTA, CDR2 FQGTGA. The length of the CDR3 is 15 residues. V shed 0 bases and J shed 1 base, with 9 bases lying between them. DNA for the CDR3: TGTGCCAGCAGCTTAACAGGGGAGGAGAACACTGAAGCTTTCTTT. Protein product: CASSLTGEENTEAFF. Full variable domain (remainder filled in from reference TRBV7-3 and TRBJ1-1): GAGVSQTPSNKVTEKGKYVELRCDPISGHTALYWYRQSLGQGPEFLIYFQGTGAADDSGLPNDRFFAVRPEGSVSTLKIQRTERGDSAVYLCASSLTGEENTEAFFGQGTRLTVV.